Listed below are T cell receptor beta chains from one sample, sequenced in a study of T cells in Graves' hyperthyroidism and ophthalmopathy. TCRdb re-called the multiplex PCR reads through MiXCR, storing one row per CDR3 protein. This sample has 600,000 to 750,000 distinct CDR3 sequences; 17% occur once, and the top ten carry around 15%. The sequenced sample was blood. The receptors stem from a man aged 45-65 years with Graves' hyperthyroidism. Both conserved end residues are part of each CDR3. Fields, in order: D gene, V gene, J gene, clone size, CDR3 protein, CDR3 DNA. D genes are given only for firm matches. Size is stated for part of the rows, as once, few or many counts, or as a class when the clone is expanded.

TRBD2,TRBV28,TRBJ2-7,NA,CATGGFKQYF,TGTGCCACGGGAGGGTTTAAGCAGTACTTC
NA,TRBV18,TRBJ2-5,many,CASSVRAQETQYF,TGTGCCAGCTCAGTTCGGGCCCAAGAGACCCAGTACTTC
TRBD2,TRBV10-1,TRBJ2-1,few,CASSEGGLAGEVNEQFF,TGCGCCAGCAGTGAGGGGGGACTAGCGGGAGAGGTAAATGAGCAGTTCTTC
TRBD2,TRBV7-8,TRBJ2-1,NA,CASRRTSGRAGGEQFF,TGTGCCAGCAGACGGACTAGCGGGAGGGCCGGAGGTGAGCAGTTCTTC
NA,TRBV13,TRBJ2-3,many,CASSLTYLTLADTQYF,TGTGCCAGCAGCTTAACTTATCTGACACTCGCAGATACGCAGTATTTT
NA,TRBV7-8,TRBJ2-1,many,CASSLRAEAAGEQFF,TGTGCCAGCAGCTTAAGGGCAGAAGCGGCGGGGGAGCAGTTCTTC
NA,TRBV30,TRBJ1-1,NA,CAWSVLGVRTEAFF,TGTGCCTGGAGTGTATTGGGGGTAAGGACTGAAGCTTTCTTT
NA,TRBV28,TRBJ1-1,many,CASSLSVTNTEAFF,TGTGCCAGCAGTTTATCTGTGACCAACACTGAAGCTTTCTTT
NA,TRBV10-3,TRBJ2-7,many,CAATSATYEQYF,TGTGCCGCAACTTCGGCTACCTACGAGCAGTACTTC
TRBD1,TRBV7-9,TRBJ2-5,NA,CASSIQGNRETQYF,TGTGCCAGCAGCATACAGGGGAACCGAGAGACCCAGTACTTC
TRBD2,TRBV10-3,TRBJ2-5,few,CAISDERVSTSGTKTQYF,TGTGCCATCAGTGATGAGCGGGTTTCGACTAGCGGGACGAAGACCCAGTACTTC
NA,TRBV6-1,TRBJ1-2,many,CASSEKTGTVNYGYTF,TGTGCCAGCAGTGAAAAGACCGGGACGGTTAACTATGGCTACACCTTC
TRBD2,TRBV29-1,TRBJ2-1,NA,CSTPRGVGNEQFF,TGCAGCACCCCCCGGGGGGTGGGCAATGAGCAGTTCTTC
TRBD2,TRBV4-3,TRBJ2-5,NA,CASSQGVVAGFAETQYF,TGCGCCAGCAGCCAAGGGGTTGTAGCGGGATTCGCAGAGACCCAGTACTTC
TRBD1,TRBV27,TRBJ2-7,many,CASNPVGTVEQYF,TGTGCCAGCAATCCCGTGGGGACAGTCGAGCAGTACTTC
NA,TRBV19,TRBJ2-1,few,CASSIVRENEQFF,TGTGCCAGTAGTATAGTAAGGGAGAATGAGCAGTTCTTC
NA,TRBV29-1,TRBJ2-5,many,CSVEPMAETQYF,TGCAGCGTTGAACCGATGGCGGAGACCCAGTACTTC
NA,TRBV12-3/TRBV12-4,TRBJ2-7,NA,CASTSGGLKEYF,TGTGCCAGCACCTCCGGCGGCTTAAAGGAGTACTTC
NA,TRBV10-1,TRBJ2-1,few,CASSEIQGGDEQFF,TGCGCCAGCAGTGAGATCCAGGGCGGCGATGAGCAGTTCTTC
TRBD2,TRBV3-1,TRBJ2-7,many,CASSQALAALGYEQYF,TGTGCCAGCAGCCAAGCTCTAGCGGCCTTGGGCTACGAGCAGTACTTC
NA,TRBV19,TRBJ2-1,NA,CASSMGNSYDEQFF,TGTGCCAGTAGTATGGGAAACTCCTACGATGAGCAGTTCTTC
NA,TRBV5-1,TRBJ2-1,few,CASSLAGPVSYNEQFF,TGCGCCAGCAGCTTGGCCGGGCCAGTTTCCTACAATGAGCAGTTCTTC
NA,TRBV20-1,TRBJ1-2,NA,CSARSFTGESGYTF,TGCAGTGCTAGGAGTTTTACGGGGGAGAGTGGCTACACCTTC
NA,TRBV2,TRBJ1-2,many,CANEDEEGVPYGYTF,TGTGCCAACGAGGATGAGGAAGGGGTGCCCTATGGCTACACCTTC
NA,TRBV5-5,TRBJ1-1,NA,CASSLAEERTEAFF,TGTGCCAGCAGCTTGGCCGAGGAGAGGACTGAAGCTTTCTTT
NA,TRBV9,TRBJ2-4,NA,CASSPGGAVGNIQYF,TGTGCCAGCAGCCCTGGGGGGGCAGTCGGGAACATTCAGTACTTC
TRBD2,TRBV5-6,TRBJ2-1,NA,CASSLLAGAVNEQFF,TGTGCCAGCAGCTTGCTAGCGGGAGCCGTCAATGAGCAGTTCTTC
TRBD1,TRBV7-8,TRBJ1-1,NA,CASSAGQGYTEAFF,TGTGCCAGCAGCGCTGGACAGGGGTACACTGAAGCTTTCTTT
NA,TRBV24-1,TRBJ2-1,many,CATSDFRGVVNEQFF,TGTGCCACCAGTGATTTTAGGGGGGTGGTCAATGAGCAGTTCTTC
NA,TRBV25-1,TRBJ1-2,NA,CASRGTNEWRGYTF,TGTGCCAGCAGGGGGACAAATGAGTGGCGTGGCTACACCTTC
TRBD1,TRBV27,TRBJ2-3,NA,CASSDWDSRSQGAQYF,TGTGCCAGCAGTGACTGGGACAGCCGGTCCCAAGGGGCGCAGTATTTT
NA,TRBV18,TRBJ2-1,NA,CASSPPPTPNEQFF,TGTGCCAGCTCACCACCGCCCACCCCAAATGAGCAGTTCTTC
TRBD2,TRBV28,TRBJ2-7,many,CASSRPGGRAGEQYF,TGTGCCAGCAGTCGCCCGGGCGGGAGGGCCGGCGAGCAGTACTTC
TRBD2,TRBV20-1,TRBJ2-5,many,CSARRLAGGQETQYF,TGCAGTGCTAGAAGACTAGCGGGAGGCCAAGAGACCCAGTACTTC
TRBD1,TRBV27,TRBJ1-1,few,CAGRDREYTEAFF,TGTGCCGGCCGTGACAGGGAGTACACTGAAGCTTTCTTT
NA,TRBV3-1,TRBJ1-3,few,CASSHLGRSGNTIYF,TGTGCCAGCAGCCATCTGGGACGCTCCGGAAACACCATATATTTT
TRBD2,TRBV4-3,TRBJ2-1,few,CASSQGATSSSFGSYNEQFF,TGCGCCAGCAGCCAAGGCGCGACTAGCAGCTCATTCGGCTCCTACAATGAGCAGTTCTTC
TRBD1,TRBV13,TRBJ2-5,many,CASSSPRAGGPLQETQYF,TGTGCCAGCAGTAGTCCCCGGGCAGGGGGCCCACTCCAAGAGACCCAGTACTTC
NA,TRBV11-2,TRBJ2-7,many,CASSLDGGGPYEQYF,TGTGCCAGCAGCTTAGATGGGGGGGGCCCCTACGAGCAGTACTTC
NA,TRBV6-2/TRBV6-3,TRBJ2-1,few,CASRSTGFSEQFF,TGTGCCAGCAGGTCAACAGGGTTTAGTGAGCAGTTCTTC
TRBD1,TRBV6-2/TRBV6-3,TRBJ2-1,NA,CASGAVQGVRGYNEQFF,TGTGCCAGCGGTGCTGTTCAGGGGGTTCGCGGTTACAATGAGCAGTTCTTC
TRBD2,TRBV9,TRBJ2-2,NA,CASSEAGVTGELFF,TGTGCCAGCAGCGAAGCGGGAGTAACCGGGGAGCTGTTTTTT